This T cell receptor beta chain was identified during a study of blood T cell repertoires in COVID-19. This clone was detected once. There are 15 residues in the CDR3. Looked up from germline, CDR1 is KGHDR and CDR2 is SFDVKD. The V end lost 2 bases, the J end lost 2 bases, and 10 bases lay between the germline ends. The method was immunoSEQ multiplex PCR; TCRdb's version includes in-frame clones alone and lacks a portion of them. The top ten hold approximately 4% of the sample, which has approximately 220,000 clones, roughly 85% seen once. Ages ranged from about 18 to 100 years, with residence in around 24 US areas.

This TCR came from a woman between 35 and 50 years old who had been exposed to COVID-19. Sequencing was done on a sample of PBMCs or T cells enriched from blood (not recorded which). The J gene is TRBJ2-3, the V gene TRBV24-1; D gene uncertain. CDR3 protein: CATSDYGLNTDTQYF. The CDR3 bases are TGTGCCACCAGTGATTATGGGCTGAACACAGATACGCAGTATTTT.